The next 31 T cell receptor beta chains were all read from a single sample in a study of blood T cell repertoires in COVID-19 (dated by TCRdb to about 2020). The library came from the immunoSEQ multiplex PCR assay. As stored in TCRdb, this immuneACCESS dataset retains in-frame rearrangements with V and J assigned. A fraction of the clones does not appear; measured against another copy, unresolved V genes explain less than half of the discrepancy, and the remainder lacks a known reason. The sample table contains about 160,000 clones; only one count was recorded for 85% of them. Under 4% of the sample goes to the ten largest clones. The material sequenced was peripheral blood. The receptors were gathered from a human donor with acute or convalescent COVID-19. The donor label of this sample is uncertain.

The rearrangement uses TRBV6-1 and TRBJ2-1; 13 positions match TRBD2. CDR1 and CDR2 (germline): MNHNS, SASEGT. The CDR3 is 16 residues long. V lost 4 bases, J lost 4 bases, and 4 bases stayed unmatched. In DNA, the CDR3 is TGTGCCAGCAGTGTTTTGGGACTAGCGGGGTACAATGAGCAGTTCTTC. The encoded protein is CASSVLGLAGYNEQFF.

The V call is TRBV29-1, the J call TRBJ1-2, with 7 bases identical to TRBD1. There are 14 residues in the CDR3. CDR1 is SQVTM, CDR2 ANQGSEA, per germline. The trim removed 7 bases at V and 4 bases at J, leaving 12 bases unmatched. CDR3 in amino acids: CSAYDRRGLYGYTF. The DNA of the CDR3 is TGCAGCGCCTATGACAGGAGGGGGCTCTATGGCTACACCTTC.

The table lists this clone with a count of one. The chain has TRBV27 and TRBJ1-6; weak D call: TRBD1 (6 bases). CDR3 length: 13 amino acids. Trimming left V 9 bases short and J 3 bases short, with 9 bases between. The germline V gene has CDR1 MNHEY and CDR2 SMNVEV (reference sequence). CDR3 coding DNA: TGTGCCAGTAAGACAGGCTATAATTCACCCCTCCACTTT. Encoded protein: CASKTGYNSPLHF.

The chain recombines TRBV5-5 with TRBJ1-4, with TRBD1 matching 7 bases. This CDR3 has 18 amino acids. V shed 4 bases, J shed 0 bases, and the junction held 12 bases outside the gene matches. In germline, CDR1 is SGHKS, CDR2 YYEKEE (reference sequence). CDR3 DNA sequence: TGTGCCAGCAGCCCCACCTACCGGGACAGCCCAACTAATGAAAAACTGTTTTTT. It translates to CASSPTYRDSPTNEKLFF.

This chain links TRBV3-1 (or the pseudogene TRBV3-2) with TRBJ1-1; 7 bases are a match to TRBD1. The CDR3 loop spans 16 amino acids. With V trimmed by 4 bases and J by 3 bases, 11 bases remained unmatched. The germline gives CDR1 LGHDT, CDR2 YNNKEL (reference sequence). CDR3 nucleotide sequence: TGTGCCAGCAGCCCTCGACAGGGTTCGATTGACACTGAAGCTTTCTTT. As protein: CASSPRQGSIDTEAFF.

This clone was recorded once. The rearrangement uses TRBV5-5 and TRBJ1-4; D remains unclear. Germline CDR1 is SGHKS and CDR2 is YYEKEE (reference sequence). CDR3 size: 14 residues. V was clipped by 1 base and J by 0 bases, with 4 bases between them. The CDR3 DNA sequence: TGTGCCAGCAGCTTGTCCTCAACTAATGAAAAACTGTTTTTT. This codes for CASSLSSTNEKLFF.

The chain joins TRBV19 to TRBJ1-1; no clear D. V was trimmed by 5 bases and J by 5 bases, leaving 18 bases between them. The CDR3 runs 15 residues. Germline V gene sequence: CDR1 LNHDA, CDR2 SQIVND (reference sequence). The CDR3 DNA follows: TGTGCCAGTAGTGAGGCTTCACGCCGGAGGACTGAAGCTTTCTTT. As protein: CASSEASRRRTEAFF.

The chain is built from TRBV6-5 and TRBJ1-3; TRBD1 agrees at 8 bases. Per germline, CDR1 MNHEY and CDR2 SVGAGI. The CDR3 loop spans 15 amino acids. Germline trimming cut 6 bases from V and 0 bases from J; bases unmatched to any gene: 4. The CDR3 nucleotides are TGTGCCAGCAGCAACGACAGGGGCTCTGGAAACACCATATATTTT. This sequence encodes CASSNDRGSGNTIYF.

The chain has TRBV5-4 and TRBJ1-4, with a tentative D call TRBD1 (6 bases). Trimming left V 4 bases short and J 8 bases short, with 15 bases between. The CDR3 has 14 residues. Germline lookup yields CDR1 SGHNT and CDR2 YYREEE (reference sequence). CDR3 protein: CASSMSRGNEKLFF. The DNA for the CDR3 is TGTGCCAGCAGCATGTCCAGGGGAAACGAAAAACTGTTTTTT.

The rearrangement uses TRBV6-6 and TRBJ2-2; 8 nucleotides line up with TRBD1. The CDR3 is 16 amino acids. Germline V CDR1 and CDR2: MNHNY, SVGAGI (reference sequence). V lost 6 bases to trimming and J lost 0 bases; unmatched junction nucleotides: 6. In DNA, the CDR3 is TGTGCCAGCAGATCCGGACAGGGAACGAACACCGGGGAGCTGTTTTTT. Its translation is CASRSGQGTNTGELFF.

The V gene is TRBV28, the J gene TRBJ1-5, with D hard to call. The CDR3 is 15 amino acids. Germline V CDR1 and CDR2: MDHEN, SYDVKM. Trimming took 3 bases from V and 4 from J, leaving 13 bases between them. CDR3: CASSFWARGNQPQHF. Here the CDR3 DNA reads TGTGCCAGCAGTTTTTGGGCTCGAGGGAATCAGCCCCAGCATTTT.

The chain recombines TRBV7-9 with TRBJ1-1, with 7 bases matching TRBD1. The CDR3 is made up of 15 amino acids. J lost 0 bases, V lost 5 bases, and 6 bases had no gene match. Germline lookup yields CDR1 SEHNR and CDR2 FQNEAQ (reference sequence). The CDR3 DNA reads as TGTGCCAGCAGCAGCCGACAGGGCATGAACACTGAAGCTTTCTTT. It specifies CASSSRQGMNTEAFF.

The genes are TRBV5-5 and TRBJ1-2, with D perhaps matching TRBD1 (5 bases). Germline V gene lookup returns CDR1 SGHKS and CDR2 YYEKEE (reference sequence). The CDR3 is 12 amino acids. Trimming shortened V by 4 bases and J by 7 bases, and 11 bases separated the two germline ends. CDR3: CASSPRGGGYTF. In DNA form, the CDR3 reads TGTGCCAGCAGCCCCCGCGGGGGTGGCTACACCTTC. Together with reference TRBV5-5 and TRBJ1-2, the CDR3 gives the full variable domain: DAGVTQSPTHLIKTRGQQVTLRCSPISGHKSVSWYQQVLGQGPQFIFQYYEKEERGRGNFPDRFSARQFPNYSSELNVNALLLGDSALYLCASSPRGGGYTFGSGTRLTVV.

The rearrangement joins TRBV10-3 to TRBJ1-2, with 9 nucleotides matching TRBD1. Germline V lookup: CDR1 ENHRY, CDR2 SYGVKD. After removal of 4 bases from V and 10 bases from J, the junction contained 13 bases not matched to a gene. CDR3 length equals 15 residues. The CDR3 reads CAISGRQGGNEHYTF. CDR3 DNA: TGTGCCATCAGTGGAAGACAGGGGGGAAACGAGCACTACACCTTC.

The chain links TRBV4-1 to TRBJ1-1, with D hard to call. V lost 4 bases and J 0 bases, leaving 15 bases between the germline ends. This CDR3 is 16 amino acids long. The V gene's germline CDR1 is MGHRA and CDR2 YSYEKL. DNA for the CDR3: TGCGCCAGCAGCCCTGATAACAGAGCTTTGAACACTGAAGCTTTCTTT. This codes for CASSPDNRALNTEAFF.

The rearrangement links TRBV24-1 to TRBJ2-5; 8 bases agree with TRBD2. The length of the CDR3 is 15 residues. Losses at the gene ends were 3 bases for V and 5 bases for J; bases not matched to a gene: 7. The V gene's germline CDR1 is KGHDR and CDR2 SFDVKD. CDR3 protein: CATSDGGGLRETQYF. The CDR3 bases are TGTGCCACCAGTGATGGCGGGGGGCTCCGGGAGACCCAGTACTTC.

The rearrangement links TRBV5-1 to TRBJ1-5, with 8 bases identical to TRBD1. Per the germline V gene, CDR1 is SGHRS and CDR2 is YFSETQ. The V gene end was trimmed by 2 bases and the J gene end by 4 bases; junction bases not matched to a gene: 5. This CDR3 is built from 15 residues. This CDR3 is CASSFGQGVNQPQHF. The CDR3, as DNA: TGCGCCAGCAGCTTCGGACAGGGCGTGAATCAGCCCCAGCATTTT.

This sequence joins TRBV4-3 and TRBJ2-1; D call uncertain. V gave up 5 bases and J gave up 3 bases, with 17 bases separating them. Germline V gene sequence: CDR1 LGHNA, CDR2 YSLEER. The CDR3 has 16 amino acids. CDR3 in amino acids: CASSGGPLPRYNEQFF. CDR3 nucleotide sequence: TGCGCCAGCAGCGGCGGTCCTTTACCCCGCTACAATGAGCAGTTCTTC.

In DNA form, the CDR3 reads TGTGCCAGCAGCTTGGGGCCAGGGGGAGGAAACACCATATATTTT. Amino acid sequence: CASSLGPGGGNTIYF. The chain has TRBV7-2 and TRBJ1-3, with 7 bases identical to TRBD1. J gave up 4 bases and V 3 bases, and 6 bases lay outside the gene matches. CDR1 SGHTA and CDR2 FQGNSA come from the germline V gene. This CDR3 is built from 15 residues.

The V and J genes are TRBV11-3 and TRBJ2-1, with TRBD2 matching over 16 bases. Trimming took 5 bases from V and 3 from J; bases not matched to a gene: 4. The CDR3 consists of 17 residues. The germline V gene encodes CDR1 SGHNT and CDR2 YENEEA. CDR3 residues: CASSAGLAGGNYNEQFF. In DNA form, the CDR3 reads TGTGCCAGCAGCGCGGGACTAGCGGGGGGGAACTACAATGAGCAGTTCTTC.

The V and J genes are TRBV7-3 and TRBJ2-1; 7 nucleotides align to TRBD2. The germline V gene has CDR1 SGHTA and CDR2 FQGTGA. J lost 3 bases, V lost 5 bases, and 7 bases had no gene match. CDR3 length equals 15 residues. DNA of the CDR3: TGTGCCAGCAGCCTCGGCGCGGGGGTCTACAATGAGCAGTTCTTC. Protein: CASSLGAGVYNEQFF.

This chain joins TRBV5-5 and TRBJ1-1; TRBD1 matches at 9 bases. This CDR3 region has 14 residues. V lost 2 bases and J lost 4; bases outside the gene matches: 3. Germline V gives CDR1 SGHKS, CDR2 YYEKEE (reference sequence). The chain's CDR3 is CASSFGTGTTEAFF. The CDR3 DNA is TGTGCCAGCAGCTTTGGGACAGGGACCACTGAAGCTTTCTTT.

This clone was recorded once. The chain couples TRBV6-1 to TRBJ1-1; 9 nucleotides line up with TRBD1. V shed 4 bases and J 0 bases; nucleotides not matched to a gene: 6. CDR3 size: 16 residues. Germline lookup yields CDR1 MNHNS and CDR2 SASEGT. The CDR3: CASSGWGQGLNTEAFF. CDR3 nucleotides: TGTGCCAGCAGTGGGTGGGGACAGGGCCTGAACACTGAAGCTTTCTTT.

V gene TRBV10-3 combines with J gene TRBJ2-5; D is perhaps TRBD2 (7 bases). Germline V gene lookup returns CDR1 ENHRY and CDR2 SYGVKD. This CDR3 is 15 amino acids long. V was cut by 10 bases and J by 1 base, with 19 bases left in between. CDR3 coding DNA: TGTGCCACCGGAATAGGGGGGGCCATCCAAGAGACCCAGTACTTC. This encodes CATGIGGAIQETQYF.

The chain recombines TRBV12-3 or TRBV12-4 with TRBJ1-2, with D possibly TRBD1 on 5 matching bases. V was shortened by 3 bases and J by 4 bases, with 9 bases between the two germline ends. The CDR3 covers 13 residues. The CDR3 loop reads CASSFGGGYGYTF. DNA of the CDR3: TGTGCCAGCAGTTTTGGGGGGGGCTATGGCTACACCTTC.

V usage is TRBV7-2 and J usage is TRBJ2-1; 8 bases align to TRBD2. The length of the CDR3 is 15 residues. V trimming: 5 bases; J trimming: 9 bases; junction bases outside the gene matches: 12. The V gene's germline CDR1 is SGHTA and CDR2 FQGNSA. The CDR3 DNA follows: TGTGCCAGCAGCCGGCCCGGGGGGGGCTTGGGTGAGCAGTTCTTC. Encoded protein: CASSRPGGGLGEQFF.

In DNA, the CDR3 is TGTGCCACCAGCAGAGATGTCGGCCTAGCGGGAACAAACAATGAGCAGTTCTTC. It translates to CATSRDVGLAGTNNEQFF. The gene calls are TRBV15 and TRBJ2-1, with 9 bases identical to TRBD2. The junction had 11 bases not matched to a gene; V was cut back by 0 bases and J by 5 bases. Germline CDR1 LNHNV, CDR2 YYDKDF (reference sequence). The CDR3 contains 18 residues.

The rearrangement links TRBV6-5 to TRBJ1-4; 7 positions agree with TRBD1. Germline loops: CDR1 MNHEY, CDR2 SVGAGI. Unmatched junction bases numbered 9, after V lost 6 bases and J lost 8 bases. The CDR3 is made up of 14 amino acids. The chain's CDR3 is CASSRTGVGEKLFF. In nucleotides, the CDR3 is TGTGCCAGCAGCCGAACAGGGGTTGGGGAAAAACTGTTTTTT.

The DNA of the CDR3 is TGTGCCAGCAGCTCGAGGACAGGGAATAATTCACCCCTCCACTTT. It translates to CASSSRTGNNSPLHF. V and J are TRBV7-6 and TRBJ1-6; 8 nucleotides agree with TRBD1. Trimming at V came to 4 bases and at J to 5 bases, leaving 4 bases not matched to a gene. CDR3 length equals 15 residues. The germline V gene has CDR1 SGHVS and CDR2 FNYEAQ.

This clone was seen a few times. The V and J genes are TRBV7-3 and TRBJ2-7; 10 bases align to TRBD2. The germline CDR1 and CDR2 sequences are SGHTA and FQGTGA. CDR3 length: 15 amino acids. V was clipped by 4 bases and J by 5 bases; unmatched bases: 8. The CDR3 spells CASSSTAGGHHEQYF. DNA for the CDR3: TGTGCCAGCAGCTCCACAGCGGGGGGGCATCACGAGCAGTACTTC.

The rearrangement links TRBV29-1 to TRBJ1-1; tentative D call: TRBD1 (6 bases). CDR1 is SQVTM, CDR2 ANQGSEA, per germline. The CDR3 spans 12 residues. With 8 bases removed from V and 4 bases from J, the gap between germline ends came to 14 bases. This CDR3 is CSSFRGGTEAFF. In DNA form, the CDR3 reads TGCAGCTCCTTCAGGGGTGGCACTGAAGCTTTCTTT.